This TCR beta chain was captured in a study of T cells after yellow fever vaccination. Findings of the study overall: A weaker secondary response peaked on day 5, the primary on day 15.

Notes on this clonotype: Antigen unknown.

Universal primer sites and UMIs were introduced during 5'RACE template-switching synthesis of TCR cDNA. TCRdb fed the 5' RACE reads into MiXCR, producing one record per CDR3 protein. The sample records 250,000 or so distinct CDR3 sequences, 6.9% being singletons. The germline V gene encodes CDR1 SGHTA and CDR2 FQGTGA. Unmatched junction bases numbered 3, after V lost 5 bases and J lost 8 bases. The CDR3 has 13 residues. The J gene is TRBJ1-2, the V gene TRBV7-3; 12 bases map to TRBD1. The receptor was isolated from a young man who received the YFV17D yellow fever vaccine. Source: CD4+ T cells sorted from PBMCs, taken 15 days after the yellow fever booster vaccination. CDR3 amino acids: CASSAGQGAGYTF. The CDR3 region has the DNA TGTGCCAGCAGCGCGGGACAGGGGGCCGGCTACACCTTC.